One sample yielded the 24 T cell receptor beta chains listed below, sequenced in a study of technical replicates of blood from a handful of donors. TCRdb's copy holds only in-frame clones and misses some; the assay was immunoSEQ multiplex PCR. The profile shows more than 65,000 clones, over 75% of them singletons. Sequencing used T cells isolated from PBMCs. The receptors stem from a human donor in good health.

V is TRBV30 and J is TRBJ2-1, with D possibly being TRBD1 (5 bases). Germline V CDR1 and CDR2: GTSNPN, SVGIG (reference sequence). The CDR3 has 18 amino acids. V gave up 3 bases and J gave up 1 base, with 22 bases separating them. CDR3 in DNA: TGTGCCTGGAGAGGGGTAGTATATGGGGCGAGATCCTACAATGAGCAGTTCTTC. Its translation: CAWRGVVYGARSYNEQFF.

The chain has TRBV5-4 and TRBJ2-1, with 9 positions matching TRBD2. Losses at the gene ends were 5 bases for V and 6 bases for J; bases not matched to a gene: 6. The CDR3 consists of 14 residues. Germline V CDR1 and CDR2: SGHNT, YYREEE (reference sequence). CDR3 in DNA: TGTGCCAGCAGTTCCGGGACTAGCAGCAATGAGCAGTTCTTC. Its protein product is CASSSGTSSNEQFF.

V and J are TRBV28 and TRBJ1-2, with 8 positions matching TRBD1. Trimming at V came to 2 bases and at J to 8 bases, leaving 7 bases not matched to a gene. The CDR3 spans 14 residues. CDR1 is MDHEN, CDR2 SYDVKM, per germline. The chain's CDR3 is CASSLATGVMGYTF. The CDR3 DNA reads as TGTGCCAGCAGTTTAGCGACAGGGGTAATGGGCTACACCTTC.

This clone showed up just once. The chain combines TRBV7-6 with TRBJ2-2; the match to TRBD2 covers 9 bases. The CDR3 runs to 15 residues. Trimming cost V 3 bases and J 5 bases; bases outside gene matches: 4. Germline V gene sequence: CDR1 SGHVS, CDR2 FNYEAQ. CDR3 residues: CASSLLAGSTGELFF. The CDR3 nucleotides read TGTGCCAGCAGCTTGCTAGCGGGAAGTACCGGGGAGCTGTTTTTT.

The CDR3 sequence: CSVRRLADLNNEQFF. The CDR3 DNA follows: TGCAGCGTTCGGAGACTAGCGGATCTTAACAATGAGCAGTTCTTC. The chain employs TRBV29-1 and TRBJ2-1, with TRBD2 matching over 9 bases. V was pared by 5 bases and J by 5 bases, with 10 bases of the junction left unmatched. The CDR3 covers 15 residues. CDR1 and CDR2 (germline): SQVTM, ANQGSEA.

The chain uses TRBV5-5 and TRBJ2-5; D is ambiguous. This CDR3 is built from 14 residues. The ends were cut back, 2 bases at V and 5 bases at J, with 13 bases in the middle. The germline gives CDR1 SGHKS, CDR2 YYEKEE (reference sequence). CDR3 DNA: TGTGCCAGCAGCTTAATTTTGAGCCCGGAGACCCAGTACTTC. It yields the protein CASSLILSPETQYF.

CDR3: CASSPTGGAYNEQFF. For the CDR3, the DNA is TGTGCCAGCAGCCCTACAGGGGGCGCCTACAATGAGCAGTTCTTC. The chain recombines TRBV28 with TRBJ2-1; 9 bases are shared with TRBD1. There are 15 residues in the CDR3. Trimming removed 6 bases from V and 2 bases from J; junction bases left unmatched: 5. Per germline, CDR1 MDHEN and CDR2 SYDVKM.

J is TRBJ2-7 and V is TRBV19, with 11 positions matching TRBD2. The CDR3 extends over 15 amino acids. The germline gives CDR1 LNHDA, CDR2 SQIVND (reference sequence). J lost 4 bases, V lost 5 bases, and 7 bases had no gene match. The chain's CDR3 is CASSPGLAELYEQYF. DNA for the CDR3: TGTGCCAGTAGTCCGGGACTAGCGGAGCTATACGAGCAGTACTTC.

This chain uses TRBV7-9 with TRBJ2-5; D unresolved. This CDR3 has 11 amino acids. The germline CDR1 and CDR2 sequences are SEHNR and FQNEAQ (reference sequence). With 4 bases removed from V and 5 bases from J, the gap between germline ends came to 5 bases. The CDR3 protein is CASSSRETQYF. Written as DNA, the CDR3 is TGTGCCAGCAGCTCTAGGGAGACCCAGTACTTC.

This chain joins TRBV4-3 and TRBJ2-2; 7 nucleotides align to TRBD2. The CDR3 is 17 amino acids. Germline V CDR1 and CDR2: LGHNA, YSLEER. The V gene end was trimmed by 1 base and the J gene end by 7 bases; junction bases not matched to a gene: 12. CDR3 region: CASSQGLEGLPLGELFF. The CDR3 coding sequence is TGCGCCAGCAGCCAAGGCCTTGAGGGACTACCTCTCGGGGAGCTGTTTTTT.

V is TRBV9 and J is TRBJ2-2; D uncertain. Trimming cost V 3 bases and J 7 bases, with 4 bases left between them. Germline CDR1 SGDLS, CDR2 YYNGEE. CDR3 length: 11 amino acids. In DNA, the CDR3 is TGTGCCAGCAGCGGTATCGGGGAGCTGTTTTTT. It is translated as CASSGIGELFF.

The chain is built from TRBV7-3 and TRBJ2-3; 9 nucleotides agree with TRBD2. The germline CDR1 and CDR2 sequences are SGHTA and FQGTGA. V gave up 4 bases and J gave up 0 bases; unmatched junction bases: 5. The CDR3 covers 16 residues. This CDR3 reads CASSSLTSGSTDTQYF. For the CDR3, the DNA is TGTGCCAGCAGCTCACTAACTAGCGGGAGCACAGATACGCAGTATTTT.

V and J are TRBV7-9 and TRBJ2-7, with D tentatively TRBD2 (5 bases). The germline V and J ends were trimmed by 3 bases and 0 bases, with 9 bases remaining between them. The CDR3 spans 14 residues. CDR1 SEHNR and CDR2 FQNEAQ come from the germline V gene (reference sequence). CDR3 amino acids: CASSFEAGSYEQYF. For the CDR3, the DNA is TGTGCCAGCAGCTTCGAGGCGGGCTCCTACGAGCAGTACTTC.

This chain uses TRBV29-1 with TRBJ1-2, with a tentative D call TRBD1 (5 bases). Trimming took off 6 bases at V and 5 bases at J, with 19 bases between the two ends. Germline CDR1 reads SQVTM; CDR2 reads ANQGSEA. The CDR3 runs to 14 residues. Here the CDR3 reads CSVQGGQGGYGYTF. Written as DNA, the CDR3 is TGCAGCGTCCAAGGAGGGCAGGGTGGATATGGCTACACCTTC.

The CDR3 loop is CASSYQGVGANYGYTF. The CDR3 DNA is TGTGCCAGCAGTTACCAGGGGGTAGGCGCTAACTATGGCTACACCTTC. The chain joins TRBV6-5 to TRBJ1-2, with 7 bases that match TRBD1. Germline V lookup: CDR1 MNHEY, CDR2 SVGAGI. Trimming at V came to 2 bases and at J to 0 bases, leaving 6 bases not matched to a gene. The CDR3 is made up of 16 amino acids.

This rearrangement joins TRBV18 to TRBJ1-2; D is unclear. V lost 3 bases and J 4 bases, leaving 12 bases between the germline ends. The germline gives CDR1 KGHSH, CDR2 LQKENI. The CDR3 spans 14 residues. The CDR3 DNA reads TGTGCCAGCTCACCTCGGGAGAATATCTATGGCTACACCTTC. It is translated as CASSPRENIYGYTF.

The chain couples TRBV6-1 to TRBJ1-1, with D tentatively TRBD1 (6 bases). Germline assignment: CDR1 MNHNS and CDR2 SASEGT. The CDR3 sequence is 13 residues long. V was clipped by 6 bases and J by 8 bases, with 16 bases between them. The CDR3 here is CASSPRGGLEAFF. As DNA, the CDR3 is TGTGCCAGCAGCCCGCGGGGGGGGCTAGAAGCTTTCTTT.

V and J are TRBV10-3 and TRBJ1-5, with 8 bases identical to TRBD1. The CDR3 covers 17 residues. Trimming cost V 3 bases and J 4 bases; bases outside gene matches: 11. CDR1 is ENHRY and CDR2 is SYGVKD in the germline V gene. Written as DNA, the CDR3 is TGTGCCATCAGTGACGGACAGGGCGGGGGCGGGAATCAGCCCCAGCATTTT. As protein: CAISDGQGGGGNQPQHF.

The chain recombines TRBV29-1 with TRBJ1-2; no clear D. V was shortened by 0 bases and J by 5 bases, with 16 bases between the two germline ends. CDR1 is SQVTM and CDR2 is ANQGSEA in the germline V gene. This CDR3 region has 15 residues. CDR3 sequence: CSVEDSSRTLYGYTF. CDR3 DNA: TGCAGCGTTGAAGATTCGAGTCGGACTTTATATGGCTACACCTTC.

The CDR3 sequence: CASSFGTGGSYNEQFF. The CDR3 DNA sequence: TGTGCCAGCAGTTTCGGGACAGGGGGCTCCTACAATGAGCAGTTCTTC. The chain uses TRBV27 and TRBJ2-1, with 11 bases lining up with TRBD1. Germline CDR1 and CDR2: MNHEY and SMNVEV (reference sequence). The V and J ends lost 3 bases and 0 bases, in that order; junction bases with no gene match: 1. CDR3 size: 16 residues.

Here the CDR3 reads CASSGDRALNTEAFF. CDR3 bases: TGTGCCAGCAGTGGGGACAGGGCCTTGAACACTGAAGCTTTCTTT. This rearrangement joins TRBV2 to TRBJ1-1, with 9 bases aligning to TRBD1. The germline V gene encodes CDR1 SNHLY and CDR2 FYNNEI. This CDR3 has 15 amino acids. V lost 4 bases, J lost 0 bases, and 3 bases stayed unmatched.

This clone was counted only a few times. The chain recombines TRBV6-6 with TRBJ1-1, with D tentatively TRBD1 (5 bases). The CDR3 contains 14 residues. The V gene lost 7 bases and the J gene lost 2 bases, with 14 bases spanning the gap. CDR1 is MNHNY and CDR2 is SVGAGI in the germline V gene (reference sequence). The CDR3 spells CASNMQGLNTEAFF. CDR3 coding DNA: TGTGCCAGCAACATGCAGGGTTTAAACACTGAAGCTTTCTTT.

The V and J genes are TRBV5-5 and TRBJ1-1, with TRBD1 matching 7 bases. Trimming cost V 3 bases and J 0 bases; bases outside gene matches: 2. Germline V gives CDR1 SGHKS, CDR2 YYEKEE (reference sequence). This CDR3 contains 14 residues. The CDR3 DNA sequence: TGTGCCAGCAGCTGGGACAGCTTGAACACTGAAGCTTTCTTT. Translation: CASSWDSLNTEAFF. Complete variable domain (other parts from reference TRBV5-5 and TRBJ1-1): DAGVTQSPTHLIKTRGQQVTLRCSPISGHKSVSWYQQVLGQGPQFIFQYYEKEERGRGNFPDRFSARQFPNYSSELNVNALLLGDSALYLCASSWDSLNTEAFFGQGTRLTVV.

The CDR3 spells CASSPRLASGELFF. CDR3 in DNA: TGTGCCAGCAGCCCTCGACTAGCTTCGGGGGAGCTGTTTTTT. The chain combines TRBV9 with TRBJ2-2; TRBD2 matches 7 bases. Trimming took 4 bases from V and 8 from J; bases not matched to a gene: 8. Looked up from germline, CDR1 is SGDLS and CDR2 is YYNGEE. This CDR3 comprises 14 residues.